This note documents a single T cell receptor beta chain sequence. Antigen specificity is unknown. TCRdb's table, derived via immunoSEQ multiplex PCR, lists solely in-frame clones and lacks some. This sample has around 100,000 clones, with about nine tenths found just once. The data are from a study of T cell responses to AZD1222 COVID-19 vaccine. General study points: Donor demographics were predominantly white British with a female majority; clonal diversity may be underestimated. Spike-specific TCR depth and breadth grew after two AZD1222 doses. The study reported that nearly half of spike-specific TCRs target unmutated variant regions. Sampling captured repertoires only after the peak T cell response.

The CDR3 consists of 13 residues. Germline CDR1 reads MNHEY; CDR2 reads SVGAGI. Deletions cut 4 bases from V and 5 bases from J, with 9 bases between. This sequence joins TRBV6-5 and TRBJ1-5; possible D gene TRBD1, 5 bases. This specimen was peripheral blood, taken on day 0 of AZD1222 vaccination. The sequence was obtained from an adult in good health. The CDR3 coding sequence is TGTGCCAGCAGTTTGAGAGGGGATCAGCCCCAGCATTTT. As protein: CASSLRGDQPQHF.